This TCR beta chain was sequenced for a study of T-cell reconstitution after alpha-beta-depleted transplantation in children. General study findings and limits: Some patients' high day-60 TCRbeta diversity was attributed to recipient cells surviving conditioning. Several hundred expanded graft clones reportedly were the source of alpha-beta T cells about two months after transplant.

Unique molecular identifiers were incorporated when the TCRbeta library was constructed. TCRdb passed the PCR reads through MiXCR, listing each CDR3 protein once. The sample has around 490,000 distinct CDR3 sequences; roughly 11% are singletons. CDR3 length equals 13 residues. Trimming stripped 0 bases from V and 4 bases from J, with 4 bases between. Looked up from germline, CDR1 is SGDLS and CDR2 is YYNGEE. A remark on this clonotype: Its specificity is not known.

This receptor was obtained from a female patient aged 2-9 years who had a stem cell transplant for aplastic anemia, so the T cells may come from the graft donor. This sample comprised PBMCs, mostly from graft donor cells, obtained 180 days after TCRalphabeta/CD19-depleted stem cell transplant. This chain links TRBV9 with TRBJ2-2; D not certain. The CDR3 reads CASSVAPTGELFF. Written as DNA, the CDR3 is TGTGCCAGCAGCGTAGCCCCCACCGGGGAGCTGTTTTTT.